This TCR beta chain came from a study of Graves' ophthalmopathy and Graves' hyperthyroidism. Background on the study: No treatment had been given when peripheral blood was collected at initial diagnosis.

This clonotype has just a few counts. The CDR3 totals 15 residues. V lost 7 bases, J lost 9 bases, and 12 bases stayed unmatched. Amplification of the TCR beta CDR3 regions used RNA transcripts (as template). The workflow started with a first-round RT-PCR run with HTBI primers and then moved on to a second-round multiplex PCR. TCRdb itself ran the multiplex PCR reads through MiXCR, one entry per CDR3 protein. The sample comprises just over 600,000 distinct CDR3 sequences, over 20% of which are singletons, and more than 5.5% rests with the top ten. Sequenced input: peripheral blood. V and J are TRBV12-3 or TRBV12-4 and TRBJ1-6; 7 bases are shared with TRBD1. The sequence derives from a young woman with stable Graves' hyperthyroidism. Some clones in this sample may be carry-over from other donors' samples. This chain's CDR3 is CASTLGVGGGSPLHF. DNA of the CDR3: TGTGCCAGCACCTTGGGGGTAGGGGGCGGTTCACCCCTCCACTTT.